This T cell receptor beta chain is drawn from a study of beta chain features in type 1 diabetes. General study results and limits: Since sequencing was performed on cDNA, cells with high TCR expression could be over-represented. Patients showed naive, central memory and Treg TCRB repertoires that appeared more similar than those of healthy donors. In all four CD4+ subsets, TCRB CDR3 length was significantly, moderately reduced in type 1 diabetes. Individuals with type 1 diabetes displayed fewer insertions and more deletions at VDJ junctions.

What was sequenced were expressed TCRB transcripts, since all of the isolated RNA had been reverse transcribed. TCRdb's table, derived via immunoSEQ multiplex PCR, lists solely in-frame clones and lacks some. The repertoire has some 370,000 clones, over 8.5% of them found once; the top ten carry around 0.66%. V was shortened by 4 bases and J by 2 bases, with 12 bases between the two germline ends. Germline V gives CDR1 SNHLY, CDR2 FYNNEI. The CDR3 is 14 amino acids. This clone has just a few counts. Its specificity is unknown. This receptor was taken from a man younger than 45 with type 1 diabetes. Material: central memory CD4+ T cells from blood. V usage is TRBV2 and J usage is TRBJ2-7; perhaps TRBD1 as D (6 bases). The CDR3 region has the DNA TGTGCCAGCAGTGCGGACAGCGTAGCCTACGAGCAGTACTTC. This gives the protein CASSADSVAYEQYF. The variable domain in full, completed from reference TRBV2 and TRBJ2-7, reads EPEVTQTPSHQVTQMGQEVILRCVPISNHLYFYWYRQILGQKVEFLVSFYNNEISEKSEIFDDQFSVERPDGSNFTLKIRSTKLEDSAMYFCASSADSVAYEQYFGPGTRLTVT.